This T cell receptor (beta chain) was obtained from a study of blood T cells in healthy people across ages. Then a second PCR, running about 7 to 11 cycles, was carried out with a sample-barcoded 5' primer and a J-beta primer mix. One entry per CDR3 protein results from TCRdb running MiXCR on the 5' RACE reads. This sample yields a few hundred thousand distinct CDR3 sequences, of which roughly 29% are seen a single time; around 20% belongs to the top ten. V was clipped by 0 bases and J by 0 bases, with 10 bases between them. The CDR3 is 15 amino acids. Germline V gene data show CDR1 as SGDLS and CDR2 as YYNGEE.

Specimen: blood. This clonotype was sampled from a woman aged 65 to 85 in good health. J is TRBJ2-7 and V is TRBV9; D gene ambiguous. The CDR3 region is CASSVAPRTSYEQYF. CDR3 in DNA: TGTGCCAGCAGCGTAGCTCCTAGGACCTCCTACGAGCAGTACTTC.